A selection of T cell receptor beta chains follows, all from one sample in a study of spatial heterogeneity in lung cancer. TCRdb reprocessed the 5' RACE reads via MiXCR and lists one record per CDR3 protein. The sample contains 10,000 or so distinct CDR3 sequences, roughly 6% of which appear only once. Sample: PBMCs, taken at surgery. Source of these receptors: a male donor with early-stage non-small cell lung cancer. Both conserved end residues are part of each CDR3. Size is omitted from some rows. Given values are once, few, many or a class for expanded clones.

V: TRBV7-3
J: TRBJ2-3
size: many
CDR3: CASSLQQGADTQYF

V: TRBV3-1
J: TRBJ2-5
size: many
CDR3: CASSQVTGRGTQYF

V: TRBV14
J: TRBJ1-4
size: -
CDR3: CASSQELSGDNEKLFF

V: TRBV27
J: TRBJ1-2
size: many
CDR3: CASWDRASNYGYTF

V: TRBV29-1
J: TRBJ1-3
size: many
CDR3: CSVPRDPDSGNTIYF

V: TRBV6-1
J: TRBJ2-3
size: few
CDR3: CASSEAGQGKDTQYF

V: TRBV15
J: TRBJ2-1
size: many
CDR3: CATSRGASTGDNEQFF

V: TRBV2
J: TRBJ2-5
size: many
CDR3: CASSEQGRGETQYF

V: TRBV9
J: TRBJ2-1
size: few
CDR3: CASSVATASGLYDNEQFF

V: TRBV30
J: TRBJ2-3
size: medium-sized
CDR3: CAWSPDANTQYF

V: TRBV2
J: TRBJ2-5
size: many
CDR3: CASSANQLGETQYF

V: TRBV10-2
J: TRBJ2-3
size: few
CDR3: CASSDRVAVDTQYF

V: TRBV29-1
J: TRBJ1-1
size: many
CDR3: CSVAHEWARTEAFF

V: TRBV28
J: TRBJ2-1
size: -
CDR3: CASRPGGDSYNEQFF

V: TRBV28
J: TRBJ1-1
size: many
CDR3: CASSLWDRGVNTEAFF

V: TRBV5-1
J: TRBJ2-3
size: -
CDR3: CASSPGLAGDTQYF

V: TRBV20-1
J: TRBJ2-7
size: medium-sized
CDR3: CSVPSGIAYEQYF

V: TRBV3-1
J: TRBJ1-1
size: medium-sized
CDR3: CASSQTRGTEAFF

V: TRBV5-5
J: TRBJ2-3
size: -
CDR3: CASSLVGVAGGRYTQYF

V: TRBV23-1
J: TRBJ1-5
size: many
CDR3: CASSRTGTNQPQHF

V: TRBV5-1
J: TRBJ2-3
size: medium-sized
CDR3: CASSPGLAGPTDTQYF

V: TRBV28
J: TRBJ2-7
size: many
CDR3: CASHLPGRADEQYF

V: TRBV29-1
J: TRBJ1-2
size: -
CDR3: CSVESQNYGYTF

V: TRBV3-2
J: TRBJ1-5
size: many
CDR3: CASSHDQRRCNQPQHF

V: TRBV6-2/TRBV6-3
J: TRBJ1-1
size: few
CDR3: CASRRDGGHTEAFF

V: TRBV29-1
J: TRBJ1-1
size: many
CDR3: CSVSGRAEAFF

V: TRBV29-1
J: TRBJ1-2
size: many
CDR3: CSVDRNRGQEGYTF

V: TRBV29-1
J: TRBJ2-3
size: many
CDR3: CSVAGGVGLGTDTQYF

V: TRBV7-3
J: TRBJ2-7
size: few
CDR3: CASSLNGQGSYEQYF

V: TRBV20-1
J: TRBJ2-3
size: many
CDR3: CSAPGPMGTDTQYF

V: TRBV14
J: TRBJ2-5
size: few
CDR3: CASSQSLQETQYF

V: TRBV2
J: TRBJ2-5
size: medium-sized
CDR3: CASSNSGESTQYF

V: TRBV23-1
J: TRBJ2-7
size: few
CDR3: CASSRGTFSYEQYF

V: TRBV23-1
J: TRBJ2-7
size: medium-sized
CDR3: CASTPTLSTGSYEQYF

V: TRBV20-1
J: TRBJ2-1
size: many
CDR3: CSASGLAGSYNEQFF

V: TRBV10-3
J: TRBJ2-1
size: many
CDR3: CAIRVGQGDNEQFF

V: TRBV20-1
J: TRBJ1-5
size: many
CDR3: CSASLRAGQAGPQHF

V: TRBV5-1
J: TRBJ2-3
size: few
CDR3: CASSQGLAGVMGDTQYF

V: TRBV29-1
J: TRBJ2-1
size: many
CDR3: CSVLRGGASSEQFF

V: TRBV3-1
J: TRBJ1-1
size: many
CDR3: CASSRDSADRGAFF